This TCR beta chain was documented in a study of blood T cell repertoires in COVID-19. On the study more broadly: Acute and convalescent COVID-19 specimens originated in the United States, Italy and Spain. T cells, B-cell-depleted T cells, or PBMCs supplied cDNA or gDNA.

Germline CDR1 is SQVTM and CDR2 is ANQGSEA. CDR3 length equals 13 residues. Losses at the gene ends were 5 bases for V and 6 bases for J; bases not matched to a gene: 8. Authors' methods: From reference gene primer amplification, estimates of nucleated cell counts were derived. Generated by immunoSEQ multiplex PCR, the TCRdb table keeps only in-frame clones and is missing some. V, J and clone size reflect that table, while D and trimming were determined from the DNA. The table has roughly 80,000 clones, 80% to 90% seen once. This clonotype originated in a man aged 50 or older with active COVID-19. Sequences were obtained from peripheral blood. The V and J genes are TRBV29-1 and TRBJ2-7; TRBD1 aligns across 9 bases. The CDR3 DNA reads TGCAGCGTTAAACAGGGGGCCGGGGTCGAGCAGTACTTC. Amino acids: CSVKQGAGVEQYF.